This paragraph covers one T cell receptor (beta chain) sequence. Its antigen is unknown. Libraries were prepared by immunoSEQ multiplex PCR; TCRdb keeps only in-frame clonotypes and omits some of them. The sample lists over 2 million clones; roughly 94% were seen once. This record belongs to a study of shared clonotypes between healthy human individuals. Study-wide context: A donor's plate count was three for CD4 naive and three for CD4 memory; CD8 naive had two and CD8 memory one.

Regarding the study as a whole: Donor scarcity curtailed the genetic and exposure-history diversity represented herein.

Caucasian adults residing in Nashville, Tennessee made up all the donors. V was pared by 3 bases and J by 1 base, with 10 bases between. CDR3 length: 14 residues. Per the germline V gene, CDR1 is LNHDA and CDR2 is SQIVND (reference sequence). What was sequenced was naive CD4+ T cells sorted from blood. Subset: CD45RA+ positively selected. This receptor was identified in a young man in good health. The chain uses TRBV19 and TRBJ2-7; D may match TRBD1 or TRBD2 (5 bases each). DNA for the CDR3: TGTGCCAGTAGTATTCTATGGGGGTCCTACGAGCAGTACTTC. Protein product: CASSILWGSYEQYF.